The following is a TCR beta chain sequence with its context. As yet, its antigen is unknown. This sample stems from a study of identifying expanded T cells in peripheral blood. General observations from the study: Variance in clone template counts between roughly two-week samples significantly increased with total template count across all healthy donors. About 1.2 clones differed between technical replicates, versus approximately 16 and 20 over time.

Libraries were prepared by immunoSEQ multiplex PCR; TCRdb keeps only in-frame clonotypes and omits some of them. This table holds about 81,000 clones, 65% to 85% found once. During the collection period, no donor immune events like infections were recorded. Trimming pared 2 bases from V and 0 bases from J, leaving 8 bases between. The CDR3 extends over 15 amino acids. Germline CDR1 reads SGDLS; CDR2 reads YYNGEE. The source material was blood. This chain connects TRBV9 to TRBJ2-2; the D is unclear. This sequence originates from a person aged 18 to 75 in good health. As DNA, the CDR3 is TGTGCCAGCAGCGTTCTATCCGCGAACACCGGGGAGCTGTTTTTT. This sequence encodes CASSVLSANTGELFF.